Below are 6 T cell receptor beta chains sequenced from a single sample in a study of T cells in localized non-small cell lung cancer. Using immunoSEQ multiplex PCR, the repertoire was profiled, and TCRdb retains in-frame clones only, with some absent. The sample comprises 58,000 or so clones, roughly 90% of which are singletons, and about 2% rests with the top ten. Material: peripheral blood, obtained before any cancer treatment. The receptors derive from a woman aged 35-75 years with stage I lung adenocarcinoma.

This rearrangement joins TRBV18 to TRBJ2-3; 8 bases are shared with TRBD1. V trimming: 6 bases; J trimming: 4 bases; junction bases outside the gene matches: 9. This CDR3 is built from 15 residues. CDR1 and CDR2 (germline): KGHSH, LQKENI. This CDR3 is CASSQDRGPADTQYF. CDR3 DNA: TGTGCCAGCTCCCAAGACAGGGGTCCCGCAGATACGCAGTATTTT.

This chain joins TRBV6-5 and TRBJ2-7, with TRBD2 as a possible D gene (5 bases). This CDR3 spans 13 amino acids. Trimming removed 5 bases from V and 6 bases from J, with 14 bases in between. CDR1 and CDR2 from the germline V gene are MNHEY and SVGAGI. The CDR3 reads CASSAIARGEQYF. As DNA, the CDR3 is TGTGCCAGCAGTGCAATAGCGAGAGGCGAGCAGTACTTC.

This rearrangement joins TRBV5-6 to TRBJ2-7; TRBD1 agrees at 10 bases. Germline V gives CDR1 SGHDT, CDR2 YYEEEE. The CDR3 loop spans 13 amino acids. V shed 4 bases, J shed 5 bases, and the junction held 3 bases outside the gene matches. The CDR3 DNA reads TGTGCCAGCAGCCCGGACAGGGGGAACGAGCAGTACTTC. Translated, it gives CASSPDRGNEQYF.

The CDR3 DNA reads TGTGCCAGCAGTTTGACAGGGGCCTATGGAAACACCATATATTTT. Its protein is CASSLTGAYGNTIYF. The chain is built from TRBV28 and TRBJ1-3; TRBD1 agrees at 8 bases. The CDR3 contains 15 residues. With 3 bases clipped from V and 3 bases from J, the junction kept 4 bases outside the gene matches. Germline V gene data show CDR1 as MDHEN and CDR2 as SYDVKM.

This chain links TRBV18 with TRBJ1-5; no clear D. Germline lookup yields CDR1 KGHSH and CDR2 LQKENI. Between the trimmed V and J ends, which lost 3 bases and 2 bases, there was a span of 17 bases. This CDR3 has 17 amino acids. In nucleotides, the CDR3 is TGTGCCAGCTCACCGGCAGCGGGTATCGGAGGCAATCAGCCCCAGCATTTT. Residues: CASSPAAGIGGNQPQHF. Supplemented by reference TRBV18 and TRBJ1-5, the full variable domain reads NAGVMQNPRHLVRRRGQEARLRCSPMKGHSHVYWYRQLPEEGLKFMVYLQKENIIDESGMPKERFSAEFPKEGPSILRIQQVVRGDSAAYFCASSPAAGIGGNQPQHFGDGTRLSIL.

The chain is built from TRBV29-1 and TRBJ2-3, with TRBD2 identical over 13 bases. V lost 6 bases and J lost 1; bases outside the gene matches: 7. The CDR3 is made up of 16 amino acids. Per germline, CDR1 SQVTM and CDR2 ANQGSEA. CDR3 region: CSVTVGLAGGTDTQYF. The CDR3 coding sequence is TGCAGCGTGACGGTCGGACTAGCGGGGGGCACAGATACGCAGTATTTT.